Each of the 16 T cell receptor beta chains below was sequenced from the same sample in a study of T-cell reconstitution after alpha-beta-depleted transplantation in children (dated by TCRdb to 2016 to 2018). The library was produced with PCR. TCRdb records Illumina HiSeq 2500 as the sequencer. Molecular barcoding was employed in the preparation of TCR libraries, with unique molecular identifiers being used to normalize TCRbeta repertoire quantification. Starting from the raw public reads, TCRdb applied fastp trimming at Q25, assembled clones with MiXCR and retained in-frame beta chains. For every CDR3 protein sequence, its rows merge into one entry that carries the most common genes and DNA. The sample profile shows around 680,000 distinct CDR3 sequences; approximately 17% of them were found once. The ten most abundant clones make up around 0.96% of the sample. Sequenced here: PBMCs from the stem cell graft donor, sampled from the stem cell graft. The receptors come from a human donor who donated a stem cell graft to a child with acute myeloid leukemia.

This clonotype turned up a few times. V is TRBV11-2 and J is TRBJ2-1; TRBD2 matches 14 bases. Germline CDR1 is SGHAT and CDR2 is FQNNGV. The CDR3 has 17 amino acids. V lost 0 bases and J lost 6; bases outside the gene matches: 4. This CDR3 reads CASSLEGLAGVPNEQFF. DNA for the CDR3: TGTGCCAGCAGCTTAGAGGGACTAGCGGGAGTGCCCAATGAGCAGTTCTTC.

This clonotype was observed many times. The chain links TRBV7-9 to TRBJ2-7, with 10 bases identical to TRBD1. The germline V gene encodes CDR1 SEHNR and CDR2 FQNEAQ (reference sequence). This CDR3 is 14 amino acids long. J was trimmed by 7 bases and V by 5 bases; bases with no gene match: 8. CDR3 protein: CASSEGQGTEEQYF. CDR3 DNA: TGTGCCAGCAGCGAGGGACAGGGGACGGAAGAGCAGTACTTC.

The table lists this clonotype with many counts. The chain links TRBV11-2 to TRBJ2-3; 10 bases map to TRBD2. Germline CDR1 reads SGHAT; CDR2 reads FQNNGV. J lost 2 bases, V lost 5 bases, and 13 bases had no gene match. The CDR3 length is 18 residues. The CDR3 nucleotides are TGTGCCAGCAGCCGGGCGGGTCTAGCGGGGGCCCTCACAGATACGCAGTATTTT. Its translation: CASSRAGLAGALTDTQYF.

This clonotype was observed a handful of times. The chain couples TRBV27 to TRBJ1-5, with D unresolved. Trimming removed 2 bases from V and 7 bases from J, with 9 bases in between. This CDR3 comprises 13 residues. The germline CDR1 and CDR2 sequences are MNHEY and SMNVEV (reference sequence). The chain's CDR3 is CASSLAYHQPQHF. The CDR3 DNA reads TGTGCCAGCAGTTTAGCGTATCACCAGCCCCAGCATTTT.

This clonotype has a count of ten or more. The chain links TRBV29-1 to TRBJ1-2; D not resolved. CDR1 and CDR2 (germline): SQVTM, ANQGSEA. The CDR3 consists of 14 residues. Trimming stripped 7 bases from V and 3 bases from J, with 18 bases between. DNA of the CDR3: TGCAGCGCCGAGGGTCTGCTTGGGGACTATGGCTACACCTTC. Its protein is CSAEGLLGDYGYTF.

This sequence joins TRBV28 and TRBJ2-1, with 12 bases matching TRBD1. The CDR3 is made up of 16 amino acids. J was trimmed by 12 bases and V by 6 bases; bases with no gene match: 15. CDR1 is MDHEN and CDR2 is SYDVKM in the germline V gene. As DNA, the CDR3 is TGTGCCAGCAGCTCAACCCCGGGACAGGGGGCGCCGGGGCAGTTCTTC. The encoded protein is CASSSTPGQGAPGQFF.

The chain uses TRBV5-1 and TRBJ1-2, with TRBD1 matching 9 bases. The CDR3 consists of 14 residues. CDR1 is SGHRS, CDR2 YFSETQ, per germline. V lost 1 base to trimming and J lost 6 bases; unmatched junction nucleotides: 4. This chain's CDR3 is CASSLWGQGNGYTF. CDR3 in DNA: TGCGCCAGCAGCTTGTGGGGACAGGGAAATGGCTACACCTTC.

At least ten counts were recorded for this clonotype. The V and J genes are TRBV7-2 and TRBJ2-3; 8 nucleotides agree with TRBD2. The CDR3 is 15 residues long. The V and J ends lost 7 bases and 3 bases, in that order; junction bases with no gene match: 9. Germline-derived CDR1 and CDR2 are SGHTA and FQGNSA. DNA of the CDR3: TGTGCCAGCACCTTCCCGCGGGGGGTTACAGATACGCAGTATTTT. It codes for CASTFPRGVTDTQYF.

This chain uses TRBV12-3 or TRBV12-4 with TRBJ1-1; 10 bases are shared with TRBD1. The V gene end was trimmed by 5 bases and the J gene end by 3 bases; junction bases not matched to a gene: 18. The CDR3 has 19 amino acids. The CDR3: CASSVGSTWDRGRHTEAFF. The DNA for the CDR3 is TGTGCCAGCAGTGTGGGGTCTACCTGGGACAGGGGTAGACACACTGAAGCTTTCTTT.

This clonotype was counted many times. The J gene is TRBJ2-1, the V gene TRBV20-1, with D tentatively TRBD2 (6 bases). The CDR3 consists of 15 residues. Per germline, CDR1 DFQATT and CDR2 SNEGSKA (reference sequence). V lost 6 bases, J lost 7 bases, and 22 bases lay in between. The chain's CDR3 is CSAITGRGGDNEQFF. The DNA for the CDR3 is TGCAGTGCCATCACTGGGCGGGGAGGAGATAATGAGCAGTTCTTC.

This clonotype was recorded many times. In DNA, the CDR3 is TGCAGCGTTGTTTTAGGGGGCAATGAGCAGTTCTTC. Its translation is CSVVLGGNEQFF. The chain carries TRBV29-1 and TRBJ2-1; D perhaps matches TRBD1 (6 bases). Trimming removed 4 bases at V and 6 bases at J, with 10 bases between. The CDR3 sequence is 12 residues long. The germline gives CDR1 SQVTM, CDR2 ANQGSEA.

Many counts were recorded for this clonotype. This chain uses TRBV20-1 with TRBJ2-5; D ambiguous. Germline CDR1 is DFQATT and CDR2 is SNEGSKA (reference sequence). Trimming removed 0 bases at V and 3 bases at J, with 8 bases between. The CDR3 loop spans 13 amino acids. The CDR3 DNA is TGCAGTGCTAGAGATGCCTACGAAGAGACCCAGTACTTC. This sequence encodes CSARDAYEETQYF.

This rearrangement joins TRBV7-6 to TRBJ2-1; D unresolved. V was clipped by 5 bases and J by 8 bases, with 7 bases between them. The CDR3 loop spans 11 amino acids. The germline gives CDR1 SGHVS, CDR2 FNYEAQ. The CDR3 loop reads CASSPLYEQFF. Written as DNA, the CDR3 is TGTGCCAGCAGCCCCCTCTATGAGCAGTTCTTC.

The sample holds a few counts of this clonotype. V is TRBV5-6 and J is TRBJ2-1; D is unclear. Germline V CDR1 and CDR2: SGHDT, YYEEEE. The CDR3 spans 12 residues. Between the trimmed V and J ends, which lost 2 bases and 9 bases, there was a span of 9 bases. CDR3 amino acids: CASSLEYVEQFF. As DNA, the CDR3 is TGTGCCAGCAGCTTAGAGTATGTTGAGCAGTTCTTC.

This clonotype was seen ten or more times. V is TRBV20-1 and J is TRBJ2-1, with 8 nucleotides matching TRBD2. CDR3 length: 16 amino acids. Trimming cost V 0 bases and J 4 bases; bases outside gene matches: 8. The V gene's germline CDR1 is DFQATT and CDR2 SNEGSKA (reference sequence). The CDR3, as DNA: TGCAGTGCTAGAGATAGTAGCGGGGCCCGGTACAATGAGCAGTTCTTC. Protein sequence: CSARDSSGARYNEQFF.

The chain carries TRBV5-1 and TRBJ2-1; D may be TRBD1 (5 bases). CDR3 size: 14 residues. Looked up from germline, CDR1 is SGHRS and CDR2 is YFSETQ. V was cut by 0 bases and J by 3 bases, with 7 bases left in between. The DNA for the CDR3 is TGCGCCAGCAGCTTGGGCAGGGACTACAATGAGCAGTTCTTC. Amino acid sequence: CASSLGRDYNEQFF.